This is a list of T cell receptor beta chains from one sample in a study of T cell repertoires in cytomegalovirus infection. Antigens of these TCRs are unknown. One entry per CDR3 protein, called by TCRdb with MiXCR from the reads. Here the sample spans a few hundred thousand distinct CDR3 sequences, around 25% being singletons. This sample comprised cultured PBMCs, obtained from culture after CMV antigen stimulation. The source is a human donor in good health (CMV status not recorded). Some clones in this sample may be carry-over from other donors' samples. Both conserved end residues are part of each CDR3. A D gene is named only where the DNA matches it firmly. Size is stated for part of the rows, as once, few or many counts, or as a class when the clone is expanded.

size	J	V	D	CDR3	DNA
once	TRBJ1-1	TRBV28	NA	CASSLGGRLNTEAFF	TGTGCCAGCAGTTTAGGGGGCCGTCTGAACACTGAAGCTTTCTTT
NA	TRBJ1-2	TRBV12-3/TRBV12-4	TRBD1	CASSFTQQGMNGYTF	TGTGCCAGCAGTTTTACCCAACAGGGGATGAATGGCTACACCTTC
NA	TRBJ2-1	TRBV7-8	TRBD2	CASSFPLAGVSNEQFF	TGTGCCAGCAGCTTCCCTCTAGCGGGAGTCTCTAATGAGCAGTTCTTC
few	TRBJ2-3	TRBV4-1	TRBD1	CASSQGTGGADTQYF	TGCGCCAGCAGCCAAGGTACAGGGGGCGCAGATACGCAGTATTTT
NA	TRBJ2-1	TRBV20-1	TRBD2	CSAIIGGRANNEQFF	TGCAGTGCTATAATAGGTGGGAGGGCCAACAATGAGCAGTTCTTC
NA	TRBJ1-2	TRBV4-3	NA	CASSQDVSGPRGYTF	TGCGCCAGCAGCCAAGATGTCTCAGGGCCGAGGGGCTACACCTTC
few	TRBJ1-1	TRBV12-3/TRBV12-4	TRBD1	CASSCGQGLQSLITEAFF	TGTGCCAGCAGTTGCGGACAGGGACTGCAATCCTTAATCACTGAAGCTTTCTTT
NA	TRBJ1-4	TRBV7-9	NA	CASAESRSATNEKLFF	TGTGCCAGCGCTGAGAGCAGATCCGCAACTAATGAAAAACTGTTTTTT
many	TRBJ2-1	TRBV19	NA	CATQEFNEQFF	TGTGCCACACAGGAGTTCAATGAGCAGTTCTTC
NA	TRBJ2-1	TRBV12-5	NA	CASGLVLGGGPGSYNEQFF	TGTGCTAGTGGTTTGGTTTTAGGGGGAGGGCCGGGGTCCTACAATGAGCAGTTCTTC
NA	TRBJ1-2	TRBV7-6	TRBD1	CASSLAGTANNYGYTF	TGTGCCAGCAGCTTAGCCGGGACAGCGAATAACTATGGCTACACCTTC
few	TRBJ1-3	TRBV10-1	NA	CASSDSSSGNTIYF	TGCGCCAGCAGTGACTCGAGCTCTGGAAACACCATATATTTT
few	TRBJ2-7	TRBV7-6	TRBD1	CASSSETGALDEQYF	TGTGCCAGCAGCTCGGAAACAGGGGCTCTGGACGAGCAGTACTTC
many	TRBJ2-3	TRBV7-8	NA	CASSLGGSVGTDTQYF	TGTGCCAGCAGCTTAGGTGGTAGCGTGGGCACAGATACGCAGTATTTT
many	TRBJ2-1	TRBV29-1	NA	CSVGVEIYNEQFF	TGCAGCGTTGGGGTGGAAATCTACAATGAGCAGTTCTTC